The 23 T cell receptor beta chains below come from one sample, sequenced in a study of T cells in Graves' hyperthyroidism and ophthalmopathy. Researchers amplified the TCR beta CDR3 regions from RNA transcripts. The HTBI primer set served for first-round RT-PCR of the TCR CDR3. MiXCR, applied by TCRdb to the multiplex PCR reads, yields one record per CDR3 protein. The sample shows some 490,000 distinct CDR3 sequences, 22% of them seen only once. Sequenced input: blood. Receptor source: a woman aged 70 to 79 with Graves' ophthalmopathy.

The chain couples TRBV25-1 to TRBJ2-1, with 8 bases identical to TRBD2. The CDR3 covers 14 residues. The V segment lost 3 bases and the J segment 7 bases; nucleotides outside the gene matches: 5. Germline V CDR1 and CDR2: MGHDK, SYGVNS. CDR3 sequence (DNA): TGTGCCAGCAGTGAGCGACTAGCGCGGAATGAGCAGTTCTTC. It specifies CASSERLARNEQFF. The whole variable domain, remainder taken from reference TRBV25-1 and TRBJ2-1, is EADIYQTPRYLVIGTGKKITLECSQTMGHDKMYWYQQDPGMELHLIHYSYGVNSTEKGDLSSESTVSRIRTEHFPLTLESARPSHTSQYLCASSERLARNEQFFGPGTRLTVL.

The genes are TRBV3-1 and TRBJ1-1; the D is unclear. The V and J ends lost 5 bases and 10 bases respectively, with 17 bases between them. From germline, CDR1 is LGHDT and CDR2 YNNKEL (reference sequence). This CDR3 spans 13 amino acids. Written as DNA, the CDR3 is TGTGCCAGCAGCTCGAGCCCCGGCACAGCAGCTTTCTTT. It codes for CASSSSPGTAAFF.

The chain couples TRBV15 to TRBJ2-3, with TRBD2 matching 13 bases. The CDR3 totals 17 residues. From germline, CDR1 is LNHNV and CDR2 YYDKDF (reference sequence). The V and J ends lost 4 bases and 2 bases, in that order; junction bases with no gene match: 6. Here the CDR3 reads CATSTLGLAGFTDTQYF. CDR3 in DNA: TGTGCCACCAGCACCCTGGGACTAGCGGGGTTCACAGATACGCAGTATTTT.

The table lists this clonotype with a few counts. One junction end disagrees with the germline gene, perhaps due to a read error. The J gene is TRBJ2-5, the V gene TRBV7-7; TRBD1 agrees at 7 bases. The CDR3 covers 14 residues. Germline V lookup: CDR1 SSHAT, CDR2 FNYEAQ (reference sequence). CDR3 DNA: TGTGCTAGCAGCCAAGGGACAGAGCAAGAGACCCAGTACTTC. Protein: CASSQGTEQETQYF.

This clonotype was found many times. The chain recombines TRBV27 with TRBJ2-1, with D unclear. Between the trimmed V and J ends, which lost 5 bases and 9 bases, there was a span of 11 bases. CDR1 is MNHEY, CDR2 SMNVEV, per germline (reference sequence). This CDR3 comprises 12 residues. CDR3: CASSLERSEQFF. Here the CDR3 DNA reads TGTGCCAGCAGTCTCGAGCGTAGTGAGCAGTTCTTC.

This clonotype turned up a few times. The V call is TRBV20-1, the J call TRBJ2-1; 9 bases fit TRBD2. The V and J ends lost 0 bases and 7 bases, in that order; junction bases with no gene match: 13. There are 17 residues in the CDR3. CDR1 and CDR2 (germline): DFQATT, SNEGSKA (reference sequence). The CDR3 nucleotides are TGCAGTGCTAGAGATCTCGGGGTAGCGGGAGAGGAAAATGAGCAGTTCTTC. It specifies CSARDLGVAGEENEQFF.

This clonotype appeared a few times. The gene calls are TRBV5-6 and TRBJ2-7, with a weak D call TRBD1 (6 bases). CDR3 length: 14 residues. The V end was cut by 3 bases, the J end by 6 bases, with 16 bases between. Looked up from germline, CDR1 is SGHDT and CDR2 is YYEEEE. The CDR3 region is CASSWDTRRGEQYF. The CDR3 DNA sequence: TGTGCCAGCAGCTGGGACACCAGAAGGGGCGAGCAGTACTTC.

This clonotype turned up a few times. The V gene is TRBV13, the J gene TRBJ1-6; TRBD1 aligns across 7 bases. V trimming: 0 bases; J trimming: 7 bases; junction bases outside the gene matches: 6. CDR1 and CDR2 (germline): PRHDT, FYEKMQ (reference sequence). The CDR3 is 16 residues long. The CDR3 nucleotides are TGTGCCAGCAGCTTAGGCACAGGGGTGCGGAATTCACCCCTCCACTTT. It is translated as CASSLGTGVRNSPLHF.

This clonotype was observed at least ten times. CDR3 in amino acids: CASSESPGSSYNEQFF. The CDR3 nucleotides read TGCGCCAGCAGTGAATCCCCAGGGAGCTCCTACAATGAGCAGTTCTTC. This sequence joins TRBV10-1 and TRBJ2-1; D may match TRBD1 or TRBD2 (5 bases each). Germline values: CDR1 WNHNN, CDR2 SYGVQD (reference sequence). V lost 3 bases, J lost 0 bases, and 12 bases lay in between. This CDR3 contains 16 residues.

V and J are TRBV3-1 and TRBJ2-1; D uncertain. CDR1 and CDR2 (germline): LGHDT, YNNKEL (reference sequence). V was cut by 1 base and J by 10 bases, with 8 bases left in between. The CDR3 has 12 residues. The CDR3 DNA sequence: TGTGCCAGCAGCCAAGGACACGGGGAGCAGTTCTTC. It translates to CASSQGHGEQFF.

This clonotype was detected a few times. V and J are TRBV6-2 or TRBV6-3 and TRBJ2-6; D uncertain. This CDR3 spans 11 amino acids. V shed 4 bases and J shed 9 bases, with 4 bases lying between them. Germline values: CDR1 MNHEY, CDR2 SVGEGT. The CDR3 DNA follows: TGTGCCAGCAGTTCCGTCAACGTCCTGACTTTC. Protein sequence: CASSSVNVLTF.

The chain has TRBV6-5 and TRBJ1-1; D possibly corresponds to TRBD1 (5 bases). CDR3 size: 11 residues. Between the trimmed V and J ends, which lost 2 bases and 10 bases, there was a span of 8 bases. Germline CDR1 MNHEY, CDR2 SVGAGI. The chain's CDR3 is CASSYKGTAFF. In DNA, the CDR3 is TGTGCCAGCAGTTACAAGGGGACAGCTTTCTTT.

This clonotype has just a few counts. The chain has TRBV28 and TRBJ2-1, with D possibly being TRBD1 or TRBD2 (5 bases each). Germline CDR1 and CDR2: MDHEN and SYDVKM. This CDR3 region has 13 residues. Trimming pared 4 bases from V and 8 bases from J, leaving 12 bases between. The CDR3 sequence is CASSSGQAHEQFF. DNA of the CDR3: TGTGCCAGCAGTTCGGGGCAGGCCCATGAGCAGTTCTTC.

This chain joins TRBV19 and TRBJ2-1; D perhaps matches TRBD1 (5 bases). Trimming removed 2 bases from V and 5 bases from J, with 10 bases in between. Germline CDR1 LNHDA, CDR2 SQIVND (reference sequence). This CDR3 is 14 amino acids long. The CDR3 DNA reads TGTGCCAGTAGTATATGGGGCGCACACAATGAGCAGTTCTTC. It codes for CASSIWGAHNEQFF.

In this sample, this clonotype turned up a few times. This chain links TRBV12-3 or TRBV12-4 with TRBJ1-6; tentative D call: TRBD1 (6 bases). V was trimmed by 4 bases and J by 3 bases, leaving 7 bases between them. The CDR3 loop spans 14 amino acids. The CDR3 bases are TGTGCCAGCAGTTCGACAGGCTATAATTCACCCCTCCACTTT. Translated, it gives CASSSTGYNSPLHF.

This clonotype was recorded a few times. The rearrangement links TRBV7-2 to TRBJ1-2; D not resolved. Trimming removed 8 bases at V and 2 bases at J, with 15 bases between. From germline, CDR1 is SGHTA and CDR2 FQGNSA. The CDR3 is made up of 14 amino acids. The CDR3: CASGFRTSNYGYTF. Here the CDR3 DNA reads TGTGCCAGCGGATTCCGGACCTCAAACTATGGCTACACCTTC.

The CDR3 reads CASSGRSLAGGNEQYF. The CDR3 DNA follows: TGTGCCAGCAGCGGAAGGAGCTTAGCGGGAGGAAACGAGCAGTACTTC. V usage is TRBV3-1 and J usage is TRBJ2-7; the match to TRBD2 covers 10 bases. The trim removed 5 bases at V and 5 bases at J, leaving 12 bases unmatched. This CDR3 comprises 16 residues. Germline V gene sequence: CDR1 LGHDT, CDR2 YNNKEL (reference sequence).

This clonotype was recorded many times. The gene calls are TRBV12-3 or TRBV12-4 and TRBJ2-1; maybe TRBD2 (5 bases). CDR3 length equals 13 residues. V lost 5 bases to trimming and J lost 6 bases, with 11 bases between them. CDR3 amino acids: CASSNGLGNEQFF. The CDR3 nucleotides are TGTGCCAGCAGTAACGGACTGGGCAATGAGCAGTTCTTC.

J is TRBJ2-5 and V is TRBV19; a possible D gene is TRBD1 (6 bases). Germline values: CDR1 LNHDA, CDR2 SQIVND (reference sequence). The V end lost 6 bases, the J end lost 1 base, and 15 bases lay between the germline ends. The CDR3 is 15 residues long. In nucleotides, the CDR3 is TGTGCCAGTAGGGGGGCTAGTTTCTCCCAAGAGACCCAGTACTTC. It encodes CASRGASFSQETQYF.

The chain couples TRBV5-5 to TRBJ1-5, with 9 bases identical to TRBD1. Germline-derived CDR1 and CDR2 are SGHKS and YYEKEE (reference sequence). V was pared by 4 bases and J by 1 base, with 6 bases of the junction left unmatched. The CDR3 contains 16 residues. As DNA, the CDR3 is TGTGCCAGCAGCCCGTACGGGACAGGGAGCAATCAGCCCCAGCATTTT. Translating gives CASSPYGTGSNQPQHF.

This clonotype was found a few times. The chain joins TRBV12-3 or TRBV12-4 to TRBJ1-2; 7 nucleotides line up with TRBD1. J lost 5 bases, V lost 5 bases, and 11 bases had no gene match. The CDR3 sequence is 15 residues long. The CDR3: CASSKTGRRRYGYTF. CDR3 in DNA: TGTGCCAGCAGTAAGACAGGGAGGAGAAGGTATGGCTACACCTTC.

The chain employs TRBV6-1 and TRBJ2-2, with D hard to call. The CDR3 covers 12 residues. Germline CDR1 and CDR2: MNHNS and SASEGT. The germline V and J ends were trimmed by 6 bases and 4 bases, with 6 bases remaining between them. The CDR3 coding sequence is TGTGCCAGCAGACAACCCACCGGGGAGCTGTTTTTT. As protein: CASRQPTGELFF.

The chain links TRBV18 to TRBJ1-1; the D is unclear. Trimming removed 3 bases from V and 8 bases from J, with 13 bases in between. The germline gives CDR1 KGHSH, CDR2 LQKENI. This CDR3 has 13 residues. CDR3 DNA sequence: TGTGCCAGCTCACCTAGCGACCGACTAGAAGCTTTCTTT. It encodes CASSPSDRLEAFF.